Below are 7 T cell receptor beta chains sequenced from a single sample in a study of CD8 T cells in ankylosing spondylitis. Each CDR3 protein is one row after TCRdb ran MiXCR on the 5' RACE reads. The profile shows around 230,000 distinct CDR3 sequences, about 9.1% of them singletons. Material: blood, either unsorted or a sorted T cell fraction (not recorded which). The receptor source for this set is a male donor with ankylosing spondylitis or in good health (not recorded which).

At least ten counts were recorded for this clonotype. The chain is built from TRBV6-2 or TRBV6-3 and TRBJ1-3; unclear D gene. Deletions cut 2 bases from V and 2 bases from J, with 7 bases between. CDR1 MNHEY and CDR2 SVGEGT come from the germline V gene. The CDR3 length is 14 residues. The CDR3 bases are TGTGCCAGCAGTTACGAAGTGGCTGGAAACACCATATATTTT. This gives the protein CASSYEVAGNTIYF.

This clonotype was counted ten times or more. The rearrangement uses TRBV12-3 or TRBV12-4 and TRBJ1-6; D unresolved. V lost 1 base to trimming and J lost 10 bases, with 11 bases between them. The CDR3 length is 14 residues. CDR3 protein: CASSLDGVYSPLHF. DNA for the CDR3: TGTGCCAGCAGTTTAGACGGGGTATACTCACCCCTCCACTTT.

This clonotype was found many times. The V and J genes are TRBV20-1 and TRBJ2-1; D is possibly TRBD2 (6 bases). Germline assignment: CDR1 DFQATT and CDR2 SNEGSKA (reference sequence). The CDR3 totals 13 residues. Trimming pared 3 bases from V and 0 bases from J, leaving 6 bases between. Written as DNA, the CDR3 is TGCAGTGCTAGGCGGGGCTCCTACAATGAGCAGTTCTTC. It yields the protein CSARRGSYNEQFF.

This clonotype was detected ten times or more. The chain combines TRBV11-2 with TRBJ2-2; D possibly matches TRBD1 or TRBD2 (5 bases each). The CDR3 has 17 amino acids. V lost 0 bases, J lost 1 base, and 12 bases lay in between. Looked up from germline, CDR1 is SGHAT and CDR2 is FQNNGV. CDR3 nucleotides: TGTGCCAGCAGCTTAGATTCGGGACGGGAGAACACCGGGGAGCTGTTTTTT. Its protein product is CASSLDSGRENTGELFF.

This clonotype appeared many times. This rearrangement joins TRBV6-2 or TRBV6-3 to TRBJ2-7; D unresolved. The germline V gene has CDR1 MNHEY and CDR2 SVGEGT. There are 12 residues in the CDR3. V was trimmed by 4 bases and J by 2 bases, leaving 6 bases between them. The CDR3 DNA follows: TGTGCCAGCAGTTGGAGCCCCTACGAGCAGTACTTC. This gives the protein CASSWSPYEQYF.

This clonotype was seen a few times. The rearrangement links TRBV7-2 to TRBJ2-1; TRBD1 agrees at 9 bases. Germline V gene sequence: CDR1 SGHTA, CDR2 FQGNSA. V shed 3 bases, J shed 7 bases, and the junction held 7 bases outside the gene matches. The CDR3 length is 15 residues. CDR3 protein: CASSLMGQGGNEQFF. For the CDR3, the DNA is TGTGCCAGCAGCTTGATGGGACAGGGAGGGAATGAGCAGTTCTTC. Filled out from reference TRBV7-2 and TRBJ2-1, the complete variable domain reads GAGVSQSPSNKVTEKGKDVELRCDPISGHTALYWYRQSLGQGLEFLIYFQGNSAPDKSGLPSDRFSAERTGGSVSTLTIQRTQQEDSAVYLCASSLMGQGGNEQFFGPGTRLTVL.

Ten or more counts support this clonotype. The V gene is TRBV29-1, the J gene TRBJ2-1; 9 nucleotides agree with TRBD1. Germline CDR1 SQVTM, CDR2 ANQGSEA. J gave up 8 bases and V 7 bases, and 21 bases lay outside the gene matches. This CDR3 spans 17 amino acids. CDR3 region: CSARDRAPSSPFYEQFF. CDR3 DNA sequence: TGCAGCGCCCGGGACAGGGCCCCAAGTAGTCCTTTCTATGAGCAGTTCTTC.